These T cell receptor beta chains were read from a single sample in a study of early T cells in non-severe SARS-CoV-2 infection. Using its own MiXCR run on the 5' RACE reads, TCRdb lists one record per CDR3 protein. The sample has around 53,000 distinct CDR3 sequences; around 7.7% are singletons. Material: whole blood. The origin of the receptors is an adult who was a healthcare worker with PCR-confirmed SARS-CoV-2 infection or an uninfected control (not recorded which). The CDR3 runs from the conserved cysteine through the conserved F or W. Fields, in order: D gene, V gene, clone size, J gene, CDR3 protein, CDR3 DNA. D genes are given only for firm matches. Expanded clones are given a class, and other clones once, few, many or no size at all.

D: TRBD1; V: TRBV20-1; size: many; J: TRBJ1-5; CDR3: CSAREEHPDRDGQPQHF; DNA: TGCAGTGCTAGAGAAGAACATCCCGACAGGGACGGTCAGCCCCAGCATTTT
D: -; V: TRBV25-1; size: many; J: TRBJ2-7; CDR3: CASSEFYEQYF; DNA: TGTGCCAGCAGTGAATTCTACGAGCAGTACTTC
D: -; V: TRBV2; size: -; J: TRBJ1-2; CDR3: CATTNQVNYGYTF; DNA: TGTGCCACCACCAATCAGGTCAACTATGGCTACACCTTC
D: TRBD1; V: TRBV7-9; size: few; J: TRBJ1-5; CDR3: CASGPTGDNQPQHF; DNA: TGTGCCAGCGGCCCCACAGGGGATAATCAGCCCCAGCATTTT
D: -; V: TRBV4-1; size: many; J: TRBJ2-2; CDR3: CASSTTGTQTGELFF; DNA: TGCGCCAGCAGCACAACCGGGACTCAGACCGGGGAGCTGTTTTTT
D: -; V: TRBV15; size: many; J: TRBJ1-6; CDR3: CATSRGYGSPLHF; DNA: TGTGCCACCAGCAGAGGTTACGGGTCACCCCTCCACTTT
D: TRBD1; V: TRBV9; size: -; J: TRBJ2-5; CDR3: CASTRQGEGETQYF; DNA: TGTGCCAGCACCCGCCAGGGGGAAGGAGAGACCCAGTACTTC
D: -; V: TRBV11-2; size: many; J: TRBJ1-1; CDR3: CASSLRPGVGAFF; DNA: TGTGCCAGCAGTCTTCGGCCAGGGGTGGGAGCTTTCTTT
D: -; V: TRBV27; size: few; J: TRBJ1-4; CDR3: CASSPQGRGHEKLFF; DNA: TGTGCCAGCAGTCCCCAGGGAAGAGGGCATGAAAAACTGTTTTTT
D: -; V: TRBV6-2/TRBV6-3; size: many; J: TRBJ1-1; CDR3: CASTRGTMNTEAFF; DNA: TGTGCCAGCACGCGGGGGACCATGAACACTGAAGCTTTCTTT